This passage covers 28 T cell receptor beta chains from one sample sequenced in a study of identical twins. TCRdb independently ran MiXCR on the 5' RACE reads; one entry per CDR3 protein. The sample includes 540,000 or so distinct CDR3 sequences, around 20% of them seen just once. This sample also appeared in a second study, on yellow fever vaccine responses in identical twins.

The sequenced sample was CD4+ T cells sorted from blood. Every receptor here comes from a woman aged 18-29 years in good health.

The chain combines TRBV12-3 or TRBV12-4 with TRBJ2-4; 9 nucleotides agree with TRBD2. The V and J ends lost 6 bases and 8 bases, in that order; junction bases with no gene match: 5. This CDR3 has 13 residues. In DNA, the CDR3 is TGTGCCAGCAGGTATACTAGCGGGCACATTCAGTACTTC. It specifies CASRYTSGHIQYF.

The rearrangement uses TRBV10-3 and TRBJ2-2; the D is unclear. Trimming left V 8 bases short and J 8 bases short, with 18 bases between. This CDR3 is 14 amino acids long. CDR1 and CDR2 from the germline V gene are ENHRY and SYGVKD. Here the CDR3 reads CAIGGIGNLGELFF. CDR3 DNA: TGTGCCATCGGTGGGATCGGAAATCTGGGGGAGCTGTTTTTT.

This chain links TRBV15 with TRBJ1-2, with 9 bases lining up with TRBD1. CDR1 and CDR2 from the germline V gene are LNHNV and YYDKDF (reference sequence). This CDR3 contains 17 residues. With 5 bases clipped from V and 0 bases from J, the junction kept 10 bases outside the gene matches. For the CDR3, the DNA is TGTGCCACCAGCTCCGGGACAGGGAATTCGGCTAACTATGGCTACACCTTC. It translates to CATSSGTGNSANYGYTF. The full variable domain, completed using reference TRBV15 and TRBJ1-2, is DAMVIQNPRYQVTQFGKPVTLSCSQTLNHNVMYWYQQKSSQAPKLLFHYYDKDFNNEADTPDNFQSRRPNTSFCFLDIRSPGLGDTAMYLCATSSGTGNSANYGYTFGSGTRLTVV.

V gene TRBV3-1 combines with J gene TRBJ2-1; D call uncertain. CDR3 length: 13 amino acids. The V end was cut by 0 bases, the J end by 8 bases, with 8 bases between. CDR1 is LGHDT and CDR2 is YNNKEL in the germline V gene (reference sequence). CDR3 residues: CASSQEDSYEQFF. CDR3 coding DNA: TGTGCCAGCAGCCAAGAGGATTCGTATGAGCAGTTCTTC.

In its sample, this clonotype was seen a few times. The CDR3 sequence is CASTHLGQLKAFF. The DNA of the CDR3 is TGTGCCAGCACCCACCTCGGACAACTTAAAGCTTTCTTT. The chain has TRBV12-3 or TRBV12-4 and TRBJ1-1, with D possibly matching TRBD1 (5 bases). This CDR3 has 13 residues. Trimming took off 7 bases at V and 9 bases at J, with 18 bases between the two ends.

CDR3 sequence (DNA): TGCGCCAGCGGTGAGCGGGAGTTAGGGGAGCAGTTCTTC. Its protein is CASGERELGEQFF. The rearrangement links TRBV4-1 to TRBJ2-1; 8 bases map to TRBD2. V lost 8 bases, J lost 10 bases, and 10 bases stayed unmatched. This CDR3 is built from 13 residues. From germline, CDR1 is MGHRA and CDR2 YSYEKL.

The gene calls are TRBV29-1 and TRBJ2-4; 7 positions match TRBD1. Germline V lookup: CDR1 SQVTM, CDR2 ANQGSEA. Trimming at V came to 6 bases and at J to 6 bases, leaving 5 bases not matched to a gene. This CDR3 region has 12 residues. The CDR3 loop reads CSVTGTANIQYF. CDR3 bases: TGCAGCGTCACCGGGACAGCAAACATTCAGTACTTC.

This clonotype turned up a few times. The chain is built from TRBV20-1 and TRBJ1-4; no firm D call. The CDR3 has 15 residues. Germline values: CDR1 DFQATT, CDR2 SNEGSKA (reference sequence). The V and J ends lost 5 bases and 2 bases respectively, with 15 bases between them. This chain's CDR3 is CSADLRVGTNEKLFF. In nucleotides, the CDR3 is TGCAGTGCTGACCTGAGGGTAGGCACTAATGAAAAACTGTTTTTT.

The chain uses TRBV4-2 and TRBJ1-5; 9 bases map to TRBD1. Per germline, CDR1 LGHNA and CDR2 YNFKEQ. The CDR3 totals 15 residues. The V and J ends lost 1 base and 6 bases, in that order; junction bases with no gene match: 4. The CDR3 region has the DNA TGTGCCAGCAGCCAAGGGACAGGGGATTCTCAGCCCCAGCATTTT. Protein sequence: CASSQGTGDSQPQHF.

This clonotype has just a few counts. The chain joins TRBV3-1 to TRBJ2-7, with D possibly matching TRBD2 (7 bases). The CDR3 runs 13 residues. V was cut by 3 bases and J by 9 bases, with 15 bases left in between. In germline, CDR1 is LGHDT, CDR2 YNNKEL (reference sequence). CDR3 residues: CASSQQRDTGQYF. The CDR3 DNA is TGTGCCAGCAGCCAGCAGCGGGACACCGGGCAGTACTTC.

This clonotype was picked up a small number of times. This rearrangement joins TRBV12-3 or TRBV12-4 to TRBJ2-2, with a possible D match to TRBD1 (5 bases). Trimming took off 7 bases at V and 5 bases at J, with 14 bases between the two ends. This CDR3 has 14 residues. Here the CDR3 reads CASISQGLTGELFF. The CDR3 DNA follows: TGTGCCAGCATTTCTCAGGGTTTAACCGGGGAGCTGTTTTTT.

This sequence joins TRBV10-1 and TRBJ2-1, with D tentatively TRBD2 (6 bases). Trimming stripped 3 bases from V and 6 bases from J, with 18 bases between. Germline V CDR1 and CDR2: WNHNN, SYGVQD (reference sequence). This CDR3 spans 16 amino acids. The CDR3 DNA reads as TGCGCCAGCAGTGACCTGGGAAACTCCGGGGGCAATGAGCAGTTCTTC. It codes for CASSDLGNSGGNEQFF.

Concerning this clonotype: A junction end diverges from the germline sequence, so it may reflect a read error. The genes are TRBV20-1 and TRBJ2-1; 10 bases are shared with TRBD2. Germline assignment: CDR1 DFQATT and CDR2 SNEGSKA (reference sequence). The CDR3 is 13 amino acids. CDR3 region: CGASGSSYNEQFF. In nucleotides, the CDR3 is TGCGGTGCTAGCGGGAGTTCCTACAATGAGCAGTTCTTC.

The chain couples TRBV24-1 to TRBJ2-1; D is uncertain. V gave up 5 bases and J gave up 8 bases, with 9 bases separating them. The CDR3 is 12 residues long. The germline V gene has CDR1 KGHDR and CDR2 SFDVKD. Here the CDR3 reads CATSGVRHEQFF. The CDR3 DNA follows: TGTGCCACCAGTGGAGTCCGGCATGAGCAGTTCTTC.

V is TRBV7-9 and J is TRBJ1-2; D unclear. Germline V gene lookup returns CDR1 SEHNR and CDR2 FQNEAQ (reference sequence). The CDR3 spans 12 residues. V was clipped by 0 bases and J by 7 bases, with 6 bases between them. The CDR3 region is CASSLAALGYTF. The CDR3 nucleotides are TGTGCCAGCAGCTTAGCGGCACTTGGCTACACCTTC.

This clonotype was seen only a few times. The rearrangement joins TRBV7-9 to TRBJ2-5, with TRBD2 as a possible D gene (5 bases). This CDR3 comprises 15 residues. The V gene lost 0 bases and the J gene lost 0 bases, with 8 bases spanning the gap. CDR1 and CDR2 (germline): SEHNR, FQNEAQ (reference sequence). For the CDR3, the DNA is TGTGCCAGCAGCTTAGCGCCGCGGGACCAAGAGACCCAGTACTTC. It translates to CASSLAPRDQETQYF.

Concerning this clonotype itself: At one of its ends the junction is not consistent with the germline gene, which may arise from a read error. The DNA for the CDR3 is TGTGCCACCAGCAAATTGGGCGCGTCCCAAGAGACCCAGTACTTC. Residues: CATSKLGASQETQYF. The V and J genes are TRBV3-1 and TRBJ2-5; no clear D gene. The germline V gene has CDR1 LGHDT and CDR2 YNNKEL (reference sequence). The CDR3 consists of 15 residues.

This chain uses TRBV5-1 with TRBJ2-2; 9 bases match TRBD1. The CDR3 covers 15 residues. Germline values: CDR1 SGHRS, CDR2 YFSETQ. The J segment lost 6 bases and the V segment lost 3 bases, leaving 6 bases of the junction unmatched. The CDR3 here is CASSWGQGRAGELFF. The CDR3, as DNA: TGCGCCAGCAGCTGGGGACAGGGTAGAGCCGGGGAGCTGTTTTTT.

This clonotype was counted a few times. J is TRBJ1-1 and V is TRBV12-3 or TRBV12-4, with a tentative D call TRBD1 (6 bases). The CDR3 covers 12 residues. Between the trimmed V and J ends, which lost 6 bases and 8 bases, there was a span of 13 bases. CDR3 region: CASSLNRVEAFF. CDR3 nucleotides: TGTGCCAGCAGCTTAAACAGGGTAGAAGCTTTCTTT.

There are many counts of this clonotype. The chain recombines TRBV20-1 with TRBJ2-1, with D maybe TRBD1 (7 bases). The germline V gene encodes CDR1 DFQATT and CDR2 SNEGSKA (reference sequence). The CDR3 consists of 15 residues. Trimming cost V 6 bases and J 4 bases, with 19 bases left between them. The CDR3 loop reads CSARTTGDLYNEQFF. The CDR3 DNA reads TGCAGTGCCAGGACAACAGGGGACTTATACAATGAGCAGTTCTTC.

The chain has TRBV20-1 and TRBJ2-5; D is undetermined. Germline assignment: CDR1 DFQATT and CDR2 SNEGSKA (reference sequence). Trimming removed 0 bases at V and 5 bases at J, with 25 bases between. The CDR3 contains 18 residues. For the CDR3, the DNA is TGCAGTGCTAGAGATAGTGGCGCTCGGGCGATGGCGGCGGAGACCCAGTACTTC. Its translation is CSARDSGARAMAAETQYF.

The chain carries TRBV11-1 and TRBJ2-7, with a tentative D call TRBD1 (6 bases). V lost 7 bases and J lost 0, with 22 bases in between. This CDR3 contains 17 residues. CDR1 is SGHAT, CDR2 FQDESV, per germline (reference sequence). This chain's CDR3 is CASTVGAGAISSYEQYF. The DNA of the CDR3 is TGTGCCAGCACCGTCGGTGCAGGGGCCATTTCCTCCTACGAGCAGTACTTC.

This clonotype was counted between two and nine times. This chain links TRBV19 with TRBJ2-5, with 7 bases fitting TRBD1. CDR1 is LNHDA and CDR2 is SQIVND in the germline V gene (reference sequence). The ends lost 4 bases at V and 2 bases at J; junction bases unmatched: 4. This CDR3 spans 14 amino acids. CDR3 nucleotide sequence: TGTGCCAGTAGTAACGGGACAGTTCAAGAGACCCAGTACTTC. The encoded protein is CASSNGTVQETQYF.

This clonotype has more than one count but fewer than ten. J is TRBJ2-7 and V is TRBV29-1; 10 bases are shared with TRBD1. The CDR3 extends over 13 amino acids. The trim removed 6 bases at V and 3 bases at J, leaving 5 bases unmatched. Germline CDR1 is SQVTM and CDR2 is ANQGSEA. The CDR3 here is CSVGQGRVYEQYF. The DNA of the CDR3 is TGCAGCGTGGGACAGGGGAGGGTCTACGAGCAGTACTTC.

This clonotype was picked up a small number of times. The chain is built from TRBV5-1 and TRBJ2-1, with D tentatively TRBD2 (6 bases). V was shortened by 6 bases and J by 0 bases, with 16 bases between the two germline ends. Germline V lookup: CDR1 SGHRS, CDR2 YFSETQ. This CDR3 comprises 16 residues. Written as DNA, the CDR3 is TGCGCCAGCATCCTTGGGGGGTCGAGCTCCTACAATGAGCAGTTCTTC. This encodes CASILGGSSSYNEQFF.

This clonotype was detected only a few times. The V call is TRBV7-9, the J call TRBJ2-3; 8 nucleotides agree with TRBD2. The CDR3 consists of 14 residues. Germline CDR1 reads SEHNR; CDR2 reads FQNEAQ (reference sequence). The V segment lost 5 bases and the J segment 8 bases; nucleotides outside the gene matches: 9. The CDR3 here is CASSPSGGGVTQYF. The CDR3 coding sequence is TGTGCCAGCAGCCCCTCCGGGGGGGGAGTTACGCAGTATTTT.

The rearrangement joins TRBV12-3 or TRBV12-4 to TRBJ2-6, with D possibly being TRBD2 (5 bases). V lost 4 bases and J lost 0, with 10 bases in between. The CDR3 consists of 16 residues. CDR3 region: CASSSWENSGANVLTF. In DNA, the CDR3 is TGTGCCAGCAGTTCGTGGGAGAACTCTGGGGCCAACGTCCTGACTTTC.

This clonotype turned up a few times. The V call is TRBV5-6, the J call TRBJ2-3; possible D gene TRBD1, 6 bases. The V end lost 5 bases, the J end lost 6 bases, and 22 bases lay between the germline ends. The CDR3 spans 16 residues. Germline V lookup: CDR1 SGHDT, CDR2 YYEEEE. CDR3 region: CASSLTAGARYDTQYF. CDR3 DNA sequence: TGTGCCAGCAGTTTAACTGCAGGGGCGAGGTATGATACGCAGTATTTT.